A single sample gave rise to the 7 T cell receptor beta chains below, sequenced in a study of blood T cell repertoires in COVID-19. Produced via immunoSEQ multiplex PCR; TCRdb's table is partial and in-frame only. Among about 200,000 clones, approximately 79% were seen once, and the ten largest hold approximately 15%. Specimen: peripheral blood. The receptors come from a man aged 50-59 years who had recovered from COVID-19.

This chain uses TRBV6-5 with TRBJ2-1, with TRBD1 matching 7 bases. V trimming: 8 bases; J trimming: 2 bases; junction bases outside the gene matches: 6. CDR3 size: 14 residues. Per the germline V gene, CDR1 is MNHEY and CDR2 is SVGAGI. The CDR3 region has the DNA TGTGCCAGCGACAGGGAAGGACCCTACAATGAGCAGTTCTTC. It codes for CASDREGPYNEQFF.

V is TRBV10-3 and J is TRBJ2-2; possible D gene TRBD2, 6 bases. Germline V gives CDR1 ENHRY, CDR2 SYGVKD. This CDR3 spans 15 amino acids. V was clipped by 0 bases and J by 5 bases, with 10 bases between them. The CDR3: CAISESIRGTGELFF. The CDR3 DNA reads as TGTGCCATCAGTGAGTCGATTCGGGGGACCGGGGAGCTGTTTTTT.

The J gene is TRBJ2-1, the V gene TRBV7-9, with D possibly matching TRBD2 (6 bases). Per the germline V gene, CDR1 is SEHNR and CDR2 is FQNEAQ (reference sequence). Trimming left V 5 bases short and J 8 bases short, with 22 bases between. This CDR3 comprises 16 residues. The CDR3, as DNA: TGTGCCAGCAGCAGGGGCGGGGCCTTCCTCGCAGATGAGCAGTTCTTC. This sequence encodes CASSRGGAFLADEQFF.

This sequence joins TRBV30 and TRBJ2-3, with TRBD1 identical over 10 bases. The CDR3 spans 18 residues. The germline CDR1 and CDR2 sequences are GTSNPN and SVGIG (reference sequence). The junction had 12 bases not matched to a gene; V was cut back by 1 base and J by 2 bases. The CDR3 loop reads CAWSGLWDRGGLTDTQYF. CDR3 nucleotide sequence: TGTGCCTGGAGTGGTTTATGGGACAGGGGAGGCCTCACAGATACGCAGTATTTT.

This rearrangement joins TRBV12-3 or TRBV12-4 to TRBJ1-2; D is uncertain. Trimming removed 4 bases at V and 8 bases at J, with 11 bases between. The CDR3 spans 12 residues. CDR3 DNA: TGTGCCAGCAGTTCTGTGCGTTGGGGCTACACCTTC. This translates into CASSSVRWGYTF.

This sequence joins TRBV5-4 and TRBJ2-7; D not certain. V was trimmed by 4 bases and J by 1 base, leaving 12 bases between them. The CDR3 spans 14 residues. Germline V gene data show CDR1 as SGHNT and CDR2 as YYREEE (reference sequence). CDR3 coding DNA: TGTGCCAGCAGCCTGGGCCCGAGGTCCTACGAGCAGTACTTC. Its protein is CASSLGPRSYEQYF.

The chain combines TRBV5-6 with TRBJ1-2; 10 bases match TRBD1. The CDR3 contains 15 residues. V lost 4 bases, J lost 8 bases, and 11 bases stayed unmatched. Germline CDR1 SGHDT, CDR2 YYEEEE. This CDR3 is CASSRRDDRGQGYTF. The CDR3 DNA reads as TGTGCCAGCAGCCGCCGAGATGACAGGGGGCAAGGCTACACCTTC.